The 25 T cell receptor beta chains below all came from one sample that was sequenced in a study of T cell responses to AZD1222 COVID-19 vaccine. TCRdb's table, derived via immunoSEQ multiplex PCR, lists solely in-frame clones and lacks some. This table holds tens of thousands of clones, around 89% found once. The sequenced sample was peripheral blood, obtained 28 days after the second dose of the MenACWY control vaccine. These receptors all stem from an adult who received the MenACWY meningococcal vaccine as a control.

The table lists this clone with a count of one. This chain uses TRBV5-8 with TRBJ2-7; no reliable D call. V was pared by 4 bases and J by 6 bases, with 8 bases between. Germline V gene lookup returns CDR1 SGHTS and CDR2 YDEGEE. The CDR3 has 11 residues. CDR3 sequence (DNA): TGTGCCAGCAGCGCGTGGAGCGAGCAGTACTTC. It is translated as CASSAWSEQYF.

The chain joins TRBV6-5 to TRBJ1-2; D is unclear. CDR3 size: 13 residues. The V end was cut by 5 bases, the J end by 6 bases, with 13 bases between. Looked up from germline, CDR1 is MNHEY and CDR2 is SVGAGI. The chain's CDR3 is CASSPHSADGYTF. The CDR3 bases are TGTGCCAGCAGTCCGCACAGTGCAGATGGCTACACCTTC.

The chain joins TRBV6-5 to TRBJ1-5; the match to TRBD1 covers 7 bases. After removal of 0 bases from V and 2 bases from J, the junction contained 4 bases not matched to a gene. Looked up from germline, CDR1 is MNHEY and CDR2 is SVGAGI. CDR3 size: 16 residues. CDR3 DNA: TGTGCCAGCAGTTACTCGGGGACAGCGGGCAATCAGCCCCAGCATTTT. This gives the protein CASSYSGTAGNQPQHF.

The chain joins TRBV30 to TRBJ1-2, with a tentative D call TRBD1 (5 bases). The CDR3 is 14 amino acids. V was shortened by 0 bases and J by 2 bases, with 10 bases between the two germline ends. Germline lookup yields CDR1 GTSNPN and CDR2 SVGIG (reference sequence). DNA for the CDR3: TGTGCCTGGAGTGTGGGGACTTCAAACTATGGCTACACCTTC. This gives the protein CAWSVGTSNYGYTF.

The chain combines TRBV9 with TRBJ1-5; D uncertain. Looked up from germline, CDR1 is SGDLS and CDR2 is YYNGEE. V lost 0 bases and J lost 0, with 7 bases in between. The CDR3 is 15 amino acids. CDR3 loop: CASSVEPDSNQPQHF. The DNA of the CDR3 is TGTGCCAGCAGCGTAGAGCCAGATAGCAATCAGCCCCAGCATTTT.

This clone was detected a few times. V usage is TRBV4-2 and J usage is TRBJ2-3, with D uncertain. The germline gives CDR1 LGHNA, CDR2 YNFKEQ. V gave up 0 bases and J gave up 10 bases, with 8 bases separating them. The CDR3 spans 12 residues. CDR3 in amino acids: CASSQDSLPQYF. CDR3 nucleotide sequence: TGTGCCAGCAGCCAAGACTCCCTACCGCAGTATTTT.

This chain uses TRBV24-1 with TRBJ2-7; 8 nucleotides line up with TRBD1. J gave up 1 base and V 3 bases, and 10 bases lay outside the gene matches. The germline gives CDR1 KGHDR, CDR2 SFDVKD. CDR3 size: 17 residues. CDR3 in DNA: TGTGCCACCAGTGATAATCGCGGGACAGGCCTTTCCTACGAGCAGTACTTC. Protein sequence: CATSDNRGTGLSYEQYF.

The chain combines TRBV2 with TRBJ1-5, with D possibly TRBD1 on 5 matching bases. The germline CDR1 and CDR2 sequences are SNHLY and FYNNEI. This CDR3 is built from 14 residues. Between the trimmed V and J ends, which lost 2 bases and 4 bases, there was a span of 9 bases. This chain's CDR3 is CASSEWTQNQPQHF. In DNA, the CDR3 is TGTGCCAGCAGTGAATGGACACAGAATCAGCCCCAGCATTTT.

The rearrangement links TRBV7-2 to TRBJ2-7, with 10 bases matching TRBD2. Per germline, CDR1 SGHTA and CDR2 FQGNSA. The V and J ends lost 5 bases and 7 bases, in that order; junction bases with no gene match: 11. The CDR3 contains 15 residues. The CDR3 nucleotides read TGTGCCAGCAGCCCAACCGGACTAGCGGTCGGGGAGCAGTACTTC. Protein: CASSPTGLAVGEQYF.

V usage is TRBV7-2 and J usage is TRBJ1-1, with TRBD1 as a possible D gene (5 bases). Germline V gene sequence: CDR1 SGHTA, CDR2 FQGNSA. Trimming took off 5 bases at V and 7 bases at J, with 17 bases between the two ends. This CDR3 is 14 amino acids long. The chain's CDR3 is CASSQAWQGGEAFF. For the CDR3, the DNA is TGTGCCAGCAGCCAGGCGTGGCAGGGTGGTGAAGCTTTCTTT.

The sample holds one count of this clone. The chain has TRBV12-3 or TRBV12-4 and TRBJ2-7; 7 bases agree with TRBD1. J lost 6 bases, V lost 3 bases, and 5 bases had no gene match. The CDR3 is made up of 13 amino acids. The DNA of the CDR3 is TGTGCCAGCAGTTTTAGTCAGGGGGTCGAGCAGTACTTC. Translated, it gives CASSFSQGVEQYF.

This clone was seen only a few times. J is TRBJ1-1 and V is TRBV19, with 8 nucleotides matching TRBD1. The CDR3 is made up of 16 amino acids. The germline gives CDR1 LNHDA, CDR2 SQIVND (reference sequence). The ends lost 4 bases at V and 4 bases at J; junction bases unmatched: 11. The CDR3 loop is CASSTTDRARGTEAFF. CDR3 sequence (DNA): TGTGCCAGTAGTACTACGGACAGGGCCAGGGGCACTGAAGCTTTCTTT.

This chain links TRBV4-1 with TRBJ2-5, with 9 bases lining up with TRBD2. The CDR3 runs to 18 residues. Germline loops: CDR1 MGHRA, CDR2 YSYEKL. The V gene end was trimmed by 0 bases and the J gene end by 6 bases; junction bases not matched to a gene: 14. CDR3 nucleotides: TGCGCCAGCAGCCAAGATTTCGGGCTAGCGGGAAGCGGGCAGACCCAGTACTTC. Translating gives CASSQDFGLAGSGQTQYF.

The V call is TRBV5-1, the J call TRBJ1-5; maybe TRBD1 (5 bases). Deletions cut 0 bases from V and 2 bases from J, with 12 bases between. Germline lookup yields CDR1 SGHRS and CDR2 YFSETQ. The CDR3 covers 16 residues. CDR3 region: CASSLVPTGGNQPQHF. CDR3 DNA sequence: TGCGCCAGCAGCTTGGTCCCCACGGGGGGCAATCAGCCCCAGCATTTT.

The genes are TRBV29-1 and TRBJ1-2; D may be TRBD1 (5 bases). The V gene's germline CDR1 is SQVTM and CDR2 ANQGSEA. The CDR3 spans 14 residues. Trimming took off 5 bases at V and 4 bases at J, with 17 bases between the two ends. CDR3 sequence reads: CSVSRQGEPYGYTF. The CDR3 DNA is TGCAGCGTTAGTCGTCAGGGCGAACCCTATGGCTACACCTTC.

The rearrangement uses TRBV27 and TRBJ2-7; 11 bases are shared with TRBD1. From germline, CDR1 is MNHEY and CDR2 SMNVEV (reference sequence). This CDR3 comprises 16 residues. V trimming: 6 bases; J trimming: 2 bases; junction bases outside the gene matches: 9. CDR3 protein: CASSYSTGQGAYEQYF. The DNA of the CDR3 is TGTGCCAGCAGCTATTCTACGGGACAGGGGGCCTACGAGCAGTACTTC.

The chain has TRBV5-4 and TRBJ2-6, with D tentatively TRBD1 or TRBD2 (6 bases each). Germline V gives CDR1 SGHNT, CDR2 YYREEE (reference sequence). V lost 4 bases and J 1 base, leaving 18 bases between the germline ends. The CDR3 is 18 residues long. The CDR3 spells CASSAGLQGPSGANVLTF. DNA for the CDR3: TGTGCCAGCAGCGCCGGACTACAGGGCCCTTCTGGGGCCAACGTCCTGACTTTC. The variable domain in full, completed from reference TRBV5-4 and TRBJ2-6, reads ETGVTQSPTHLIKTRGQQVTLRCSSQSGHNTVSWYQQALGQGPQFIFQYYREEENGRGNFPPRFSGLQFPNYSSELNVNALELDDSALYLCASSAGLQGPSGANVLTFGAGSRLTVL.

This clone was counted a single time. This chain uses TRBV29-1 with TRBJ1-2; D gene unclear. CDR3 length: 13 amino acids. Germline loops: CDR1 SQVTM, CDR2 ANQGSEA. V dropped 3 bases and J dropped 0 bases, with 8 bases sitting between them. The CDR3 loop is CSVEGKTNYGYTF. CDR3 bases: TGCAGCGTTGAGGGAAAGACTAACTATGGCTACACCTTC.

The chain joins TRBV19 to TRBJ1-2; the D is unclear. The CDR3 extends over 13 amino acids. Between the trimmed V and J ends, which lost 3 bases and 5 bases, there was a span of 10 bases. Germline CDR1 is LNHDA and CDR2 is SQIVND (reference sequence). CDR3 DNA: TGTGCCAGTAGTATGGCCGGGAAATATGGCTACACCTTC. It translates to CASSMAGKYGYTF.

This rearrangement joins TRBV6-2 or TRBV6-3 to TRBJ2-3; no definite D call. V gave up 5 bases and J gave up 1 base, with 16 bases separating them. Germline CDR1 and CDR2: MNHEY and SVGEGT. CDR3 size: 16 residues. CDR3 amino acids: CASSDLGYRGTDTQYF. CDR3 in DNA: TGTGCCAGCAGTGACCTGGGGTACCGTGGCACAGATACGCAGTATTTT.

V usage is TRBV6-1 and J usage is TRBJ1-5; no definite D call. Germline lookup yields CDR1 MNHNS and CDR2 SASEGT. This CDR3 region has 15 residues. V was trimmed by 1 base and J by 1 base, leaving 8 bases between them. Here the CDR3 reads CASSEDLGSNQPQHF. The CDR3 region has the DNA TGTGCCAGCAGTGAAGATCTGGGGAGCAATCAGCCCCAGCATTTT.

V usage is TRBV5-4 and J usage is TRBJ1-1; 7 nucleotides match TRBD1. This CDR3 has 15 amino acids. J gave up 7 bases and V 4 bases, and 13 bases lay outside the gene matches. The germline gives CDR1 SGHNT, CDR2 YYREEE (reference sequence). The CDR3 loop reads CASSRDSSPWGEAFF. The CDR3 bases are TGTGCCAGCAGCCGGGACAGCTCACCGTGGGGTGAAGCTTTCTTT.

This chain links TRBV7-2 with TRBJ2-2, with a weak D call TRBD2 (6 bases). With 5 bases removed from V and 3 bases from J, the gap between germline ends came to 13 bases. Germline V gene sequence: CDR1 SGHTA, CDR2 FQGNSA. CDR3 length equals 15 residues. CDR3 nucleotide sequence: TGTGCCAGCAGCAGCGGGCCCGGATACACCGGGGAGCTGTTTTTT. It codes for CASSSGPGYTGELFF.

V is TRBV5-1 and J is TRBJ1-4; D is unresolved. Deletions cut 5 bases from V and 6 bases from J, with 14 bases between. CDR1 and CDR2 from the germline V gene are SGHRS and YFSETQ. The CDR3 covers 14 residues. The CDR3 DNA sequence: TGCGCCAGCAGTCGCGGCGACGGTGATGAAAAACTGTTTTTT. Protein sequence: CASSRGDGDEKLFF.

V and J are TRBV25-1 and TRBJ2-1, with TRBD2 matching 12 bases. Germline V gives CDR1 MGHDK, CDR2 SYGVNS. The CDR3 totals 16 residues. With V trimmed by 6 bases and J by 4 bases, 7 bases remained unmatched. DNA for the CDR3: TGTGCCAGCAGCCTAGCGGGAGGGCTTCCTTACAATGAGCAGTTCTTC. The encoded protein is CASSLAGGLPYNEQFF.